The clone carrying this T cell receptor (beta chain) has a handful of counts. Trimming shortened V by 7 bases and J by 4 bases, and 9 bases separated the two germline ends. This CDR3 spans 12 amino acids. One entry per CDR3 protein results from TCRdb running MiXCR on the RT-PCR reads. Of approximately 290,000 distinct CDR3 sequences listed, roughly 22% were seen once; the top ten hold about a tenth. This specimen comes from a study of response to subunit inactivated influenza vaccine. This clonotype was obtained from a man aged 50 to 69 who received an inactivated influenza vaccine. The specimen comprised PBMCs from blood, sampled roughly 20 months after vaccination. The gene calls are TRBV12-3 or TRBV12-4 and TRBJ2-3, with D possibly called TRBD1 or TRBD2 (5 bases each). The CDR3 sequence: CASKRGPDTQYF. In DNA, the CDR3 is TGTGCCAGCAAGAGGGGCCCAGATACGCAGTATTTT.